A selection of T cell receptor beta chains follows, all from one sample in a study of cytomegalovirus exposure and HLA in healthy donors. TCRdb's copy holds only in-frame clones and misses some; the assay was immunoSEQ multiplex PCR. The sample yields about 170,000 clones, roughly 83% seen once. The sample taken for sequencing was PBMCs. These TCRs come from a woman aged 45-65 years in good health and CMV-seronegative. CDR3s include the opening cysteine and the closing phenylalanine or tryptophan. D genes are given only for firm matches.

V	J	D	DNA	CDR3
TRBV7-6	TRBJ2-5	.	TGTGCCAGCAGCTTATCGACACAGCAAGAGACCCAGTACTTC	CASSLSTQQETQYF
TRBV19	TRBJ1-2	TRBD1	TGTGCCAGTAGTGTAACCGGGACAGACCTCTATGGCTACACCTTC	CASSVTGTDLYGYTF
TRBV7-2	TRBJ2-1	TRBD2	TGTGCCAGCAGCACCCGGGGGGGCGGTTACAATGAGCAGTTCTTC	CASSTRGGGYNEQFF
TRBV14	TRBJ2-1	TRBD2	TGTGCCAGCAGCCAAGATCGGGAAGCGGGAGGTATCTACAATGAGCAGTTCTTC	CASSQDREAGGIYNEQFF
TRBV7-7	TRBJ2-1	.	TGTGCCAGCAGCTCTGGACAGACTACCTACAATGAGCAGTTCTTC	CASSSGQTTYNEQFF
TRBV19	TRBJ1-3	TRBD1	TGTGCCAGTAGCCGGGACAGGAACTCTGGAAACACCATATATTTT	CASSRDRNSGNTIYF
TRBV27	TRBJ2-2	TRBD1	TGTGCCAGCAGCCCCAGACAGGGGAACGTCGGGGAGCTGTTTTTT	CASSPRQGNVGELFF
TRBV19	TRBJ1-1	TRBD1	TGTGCCAGTAGTGGGGGACTGACAGGGGTTGGAACTGAAGCTTTCTTT	CASSGGLTGVGTEAFF
TRBV9	TRBJ1-4	.	TGTGCCAGCAGCCCCCTCATGGGGGGTAATGAAAAACTGTTTTTT	CASSPLMGGNEKLFF
TRBV5-5	TRBJ2-7	TRBD1	TGTGCCAGCAGCTTGGAGGGACAGGGAGCTGCCTACGAGCAGTACTTC	CASSLEGQGAAYEQYF
TRBV5-5	TRBJ2-3	.	TGTGCCAGCAGCCAACAGACCCAAAGCACAGATACGCAGTATTTT	CASSQQTQSTDTQYF
TRBV6-5	TRBJ1-4	.	TGTGCCAGCAGTTACTCACAGGGAGTCGCAAAACTGTTTTTT	CASSYSQGVAKLFF
TRBV25-1	TRBJ2-4	.	TGTGCCAGCAGTAACGGCAGCAGGGCATACATTCAGTACTTC	CASSNGSRAYIQYF